These 24 T cell receptor beta chains originate from one sample sequenced in a study of T cells after yellow fever vaccination. TCRdb fed the 5' RACE reads into MiXCR, producing one record per CDR3 protein. Seen here are hundreds of thousands of distinct CDR3 sequences, 3% to 4.5% observed once, and the top ten hold around 24%. Sequencing was performed on PBMCs, taken on the day of the yellow fever booster vaccination. The receptors were gathered from a man between 18 and 35 years old who received the YFV17D yellow fever vaccine.

This clonotype was counted a few times. This chain uses TRBV5-1 with TRBJ1-1; D might be TRBD1 (5 bases). The CDR3 loop spans 16 amino acids. Trimming removed 0 bases at V and 1 base at J, with 13 bases between. Germline V CDR1 and CDR2: SGHRS, YFSETQ. The CDR3 here is CASSLGVGAENTEAFF. As DNA, the CDR3 is TGCGCCAGCAGCTTGGGTGTCGGGGCGGAGAACACTGAAGCTTTCTTT.

The V call is TRBV6-5, the J call TRBJ1-6, with D hard to call. The V gene's germline CDR1 is MNHEY and CDR2 SVGAGI. This CDR3 spans 13 amino acids. V gave up 5 bases and J gave up 6 bases, with 8 bases separating them. CDR3 protein: CASSGLANSPLHF. DNA for the CDR3: TGTGCCAGCAGTGGGCTGGCTAATTCACCCCTCCACTTT.

This chain links TRBV6-2 or TRBV6-3 with TRBJ2-3, with D perhaps matching TRBD1 or TRBD2 (5 bases each). Germline assignment: CDR1 MNHEY and CDR2 SVGEGT. V dropped 4 bases and J dropped 2 bases, with 22 bases sitting between them. This CDR3 has 18 amino acids. The CDR3 coding sequence is TGTGCCAGCAGTTTTACGCCGCTGGGACGGGGAACCACAGATACGCAGTATTTT. This encodes CASSFTPLGRGTTDTQYF.

There are many counts of this clonotype. The rearrangement links TRBV7-2 to TRBJ2-7, with D possibly being TRBD1 (5 bases). The CDR3 runs 13 residues. CDR1 is SGHTA and CDR2 is FQGNSA in the germline V gene. Trimming cost V 7 bases and J 4 bases, with 14 bases left between them. The CDR3 DNA reads TGTGCCAGCACTGATAAATCAGGGTACGAGCAGTACTTC. This sequence encodes CASTDKSGYEQYF.

This clonotype was seen a handful of times. A read error is possible here, since a much larger clone lies one base away. The chain links TRBV27 to TRBJ2-1; D is unclear. Between the trimmed V and J ends, which lost 3 bases and 5 bases, there was a span of 2 bases. The CDR3 length is 11 residues. Per germline, CDR1 MNHEY and CDR2 SMNVEV (reference sequence). CDR3 loop: CASSFHNEQFF. The CDR3 DNA follows: TGTGCCAGCAGTTTCCACAATGAGCAGTTCTTC.

This clonotype was detected a few times. This rearrangement joins TRBV5-1 to TRBJ1-5; D remains unclear. The germline gives CDR1 SGHRS, CDR2 YFSETQ. The CDR3 length is 13 residues. V lost 3 bases, J lost 5 bases, and 9 bases lay in between. This CDR3 is CASSSDLDQPQHF. CDR3 DNA: TGCGCCAGCAGCTCAGACTTGGATCAGCCCCAGCATTTT.

This clonotype has more than one count but fewer than ten. CDR3 sequence reads: CASSSGTLNTEAFF. The CDR3 nucleotides are TGTGCCAGCAGCTCCGGGACACTTAACACTGAAGCTTTCTTT. The chain joins TRBV7-9 to TRBJ1-1; D may be TRBD1 (6 bases). V lost 4 bases and J lost 2, with 11 bases in between. Germline-derived CDR1 and CDR2 are SEHNR and FQNEAQ (reference sequence). This CDR3 comprises 14 residues.

This clonotype came up a few times. V is TRBV7-6 and J is TRBJ1-5; D perhaps matches TRBD1 (5 bases). The CDR3 loop spans 15 amino acids. Germline CDR1 reads SGHVS; CDR2 reads FNYEAQ. V was trimmed by 1 base and J by 7 bases, leaving 14 bases between them. CDR3 DNA: TGTGCCAGCAGCTTAGGGGGCCCCTTGGGGCAGCCCCAGCATTTT. As protein: CASSLGGPLGQPQHF.

V is TRBV4-2 and J is TRBJ2-3; 10 bases are shared with TRBD1. This CDR3 region has 14 residues. CDR1 LGHNA and CDR2 YNFKEQ come from the germline V gene. V gave up 4 bases and J gave up 5 bases; unmatched junction bases: 3. The CDR3, as DNA: TGTGCCAGCAGCCGGGGGACAGGGGAAGATACGCAGTATTTT. Its translation: CASSRGTGEDTQYF.

The chain is built from TRBV19 and TRBJ2-2, with unresolved D. CDR3 length: 13 residues. The ends were cut back, 4 bases at V and 0 bases at J, with 3 bases in the middle. Germline V CDR1 and CDR2: LNHDA, SQIVND (reference sequence). The CDR3 DNA reads TGTGCCAGTAGTAATCCGAACACCGGGGAGCTGTTTTTT. Amino acid sequence: CASSNPNTGELFF.

This sequence joins TRBV18 and TRBJ2-3; D tentatively reads TRBD1 or TRBD2 (5 bases each). Looked up from germline, CDR1 is KGHSH and CDR2 is LQKENI. V dropped 4 bases and J dropped 2 bases, with 13 bases sitting between them. The CDR3 contains 15 residues. The CDR3 loop reads CASSLTGRTTDTQYF. Written as DNA, the CDR3 is TGTGCCAGCTCACTTACGGGACGTACCACAGATACGCAGTATTTT.

This chain joins TRBV7-9 and TRBJ1-6; D perhaps matches TRBD1 (6 bases). This CDR3 contains 15 residues. From germline, CDR1 is SEHNR and CDR2 FQNEAQ (reference sequence). Between the trimmed V and J ends, which lost 5 bases and 7 bases, there was a span of 15 bases. The CDR3 here is CASSPAGAANSPLHF. In nucleotides, the CDR3 is TGTGCCAGCAGCCCAGCAGGGGCGGCCAATTCACCCCTCCACTTT. Together with reference TRBV7-9 and TRBJ1-6, the CDR3 gives the full variable domain: DTGVSQNPRHKITKRGQNVTFRCDPISEHNRLYWYRQTLGQGPEFLTYFQNEAQLEKSRLLSDRFSAERPKGSFSTLEIQRTEQGDSAMYLCASSPAGAANSPLHFGNGTRLTVT.

This clonotype was detected ten times or more. The V and J genes are TRBV7-9 and TRBJ1-4; D might be TRBD1 (6 bases). The V gene's germline CDR1 is SEHNR and CDR2 FQNEAQ (reference sequence). Trimming pared 5 bases from V and 8 bases from J, leaving 12 bases between. The CDR3 has 13 amino acids. CDR3 in amino acids: CASSPRQGEKLFF. The CDR3 DNA sequence: TGTGCCAGCAGCCCTAGGCAGGGGGAAAAACTGTTTTTT.

This clonotype showed up many times. The V call is TRBV7-2, the J call TRBJ2-7, with D tentatively TRBD2 (5 bases). The CDR3 has 14 residues. Between the trimmed V and J ends, which lost 1 base and 4 bases, there was a span of 11 bases. The germline V gene encodes CDR1 SGHTA and CDR2 FQGNSA. CDR3 coding DNA: TGTGCCAGCAGCTTAGAGGTTAGAGGGTACGAGCAGTACTTC. Translation: CASSLEVRGYEQYF.

In its sample, this clonotype was seen many times. The rearrangement joins TRBV12-3 or TRBV12-4 to TRBJ2-2, with TRBD2 identical over 11 bases. This CDR3 comprises 14 residues. V dropped 10 bases and J dropped 4; count of bases not matched to a gene: 5. The CDR3 DNA reads TGTGCCATTAGGGGACTAGCGGCCACCGGGGAGCTGTTTTTT. Its translation: CAIRGLAATGELFF.

This clonotype was counted many times. The chain carries TRBV29-1 and TRBJ2-1; 10 nucleotides line up with TRBD1. With 6 bases clipped from V and 7 bases from J, the junction kept 3 bases outside the gene matches. In germline, CDR1 is SQVTM, CDR2 ANQGSEA. The CDR3 length is 12 residues. The CDR3 nucleotides read TGCAGCGTGGGGGGACAGGGGAATGAGCAGTTCTTC. Translating it yields CSVGGQGNEQFF.

In this sample, this clonotype turned up a few times. This chain connects TRBV24-1 to TRBJ1-2; D call uncertain. The V gene's germline CDR1 is KGHDR and CDR2 SFDVKD. The ends were cut back, 0 bases at V and 8 bases at J, with 6 bases in the middle. The CDR3 spans 12 residues. The CDR3 region is CATSDLDGGYTF. In nucleotides, the CDR3 is TGTGCCACCAGTGATTTGGACGGAGGCTACACCTTC.

This clonotype was seen repeatedly, ten times or more. This chain connects TRBV24-1 to TRBJ2-3; 7 bases are shared with TRBD1. The CDR3 loop spans 14 amino acids. V trimming: 4 bases; J trimming: 4 bases; junction bases outside the gene matches: 4. The V gene's germline CDR1 is KGHDR and CDR2 SFDVKD. The CDR3 sequence: CATSETGRADTQYF. CDR3 sequence (DNA): TGTGCCACCAGTGAGACAGGGAGAGCAGATACGCAGTATTTT.

This clonotype was observed at least ten times. The J gene is TRBJ2-7, the V gene TRBV11-1, with D possibly being TRBD1 (6 bases). The V gene's germline CDR1 is SGHAT and CDR2 FQDESV (reference sequence). This CDR3 is built from 16 residues. V was shortened by 5 bases and J by 4 bases, with 21 bases between the two germline ends. CDR3 protein: CASSRVSGTLTYEQYF. CDR3 nucleotide sequence: TGTGCCAGCAGCCGAGTCTCTGGGACATTGACATACGAGCAGTACTTC.

This clonotype showed up many times. The chain uses TRBV7-9 and TRBJ1-1, with unresolved D. The CDR3 has 11 residues. Germline CDR1 and CDR2: SEHNR and FQNEAQ (reference sequence). Trimming stripped 2 bases from V and 6 bases from J, with 4 bases between. CDR3 in amino acids: CASSLQPEAFF. The DNA of the CDR3 is TGTGCCAGCAGCTTACAACCTGAAGCTTTCTTT.

In this sample, this clonotype turned up a few times. The chain links TRBV9 to TRBJ2-2; D gene unclear. Deletions cut 0 bases from V and 7 bases from J, with 13 bases between. The germline CDR1 and CDR2 sequences are SGDLS and YYNGEE. The CDR3 is 15 amino acids. The chain's CDR3 is CASSVELVSGGELFF. The CDR3, as DNA: TGTGCCAGCAGCGTAGAATTGGTATCGGGCGGGGAGCTGTTTTTT. Combining the CDR3 with reference TRBV9 and TRBJ2-2 gives the whole variable domain DSGVTQTPKHLITATGQRVTLRCSPRSGDLSVYWYQQSLDQGLQFLIQYYNGEERAKGNILERFSAQQFPDLHSELNLSSLELGDSALYFCASSVELVSGGELFFGEGSRLTVL.

This clonotype appeared a few times. This chain links TRBV20-1 with TRBJ2-1; 7 bases align to TRBD2. The V segment lost 0 bases and the J segment 4 bases; nucleotides outside the gene matches: 6. Germline V gene lookup returns CDR1 DFQATT and CDR2 SNEGSKA (reference sequence). This CDR3 is 15 amino acids long. The CDR3 sequence is CSARDERGTYNEQFF. DNA for the CDR3: TGCAGTGCTAGAGATGAGCGGGGAACATACAATGAGCAGTTCTTC.

The sample holds a few counts of this clonotype. The rearrangement links TRBV20-1 to TRBJ1-1; the D is unclear. This CDR3 region has 14 residues. CDR1 and CDR2 from the germline V gene are DFQATT and SNEGSKA (reference sequence). V dropped 3 bases and J dropped 0 bases, with 11 bases sitting between them. CDR3 protein: CSASGFSLNTEAFF. The CDR3 region has the DNA TGCAGTGCTAGTGGCTTCTCCTTGAACACTGAAGCTTTCTTT.

This clonotype appeared a few times. CDR3 amino acids: CASSIQANTGELFF. The CDR3 coding sequence is TGTGCCAGTAGTATACAGGCGAACACCGGGGAGCTGTTTTTT. The chain links TRBV19 to TRBJ2-2, with D unclear. The CDR3 sequence is 14 residues long. Trimming took off 2 bases at V and 0 bases at J, with 4 bases between the two ends. Germline-derived CDR1 and CDR2 are LNHDA and SQIVND (reference sequence).